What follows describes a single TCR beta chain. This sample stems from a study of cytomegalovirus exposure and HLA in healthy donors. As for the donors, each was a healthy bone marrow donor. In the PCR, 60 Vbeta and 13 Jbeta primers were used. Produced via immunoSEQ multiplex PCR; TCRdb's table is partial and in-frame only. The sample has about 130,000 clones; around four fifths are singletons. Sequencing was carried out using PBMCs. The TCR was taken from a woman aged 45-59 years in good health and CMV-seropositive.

Here the CDR3 reads CASSQGRQDTEAFF. DNA of the CDR3: TGCGCCAGCAGCCAGGGCCGGCAGGACACTGAAGCTTTCTTT. V gene TRBV4-3 combines with J gene TRBJ1-1; D unclear. V lost 3 bases and J 3 bases, leaving 11 bases between the germline ends. This CDR3 region has 14 residues. CDR1 and CDR2 (germline): LGHNA, YSLEER.